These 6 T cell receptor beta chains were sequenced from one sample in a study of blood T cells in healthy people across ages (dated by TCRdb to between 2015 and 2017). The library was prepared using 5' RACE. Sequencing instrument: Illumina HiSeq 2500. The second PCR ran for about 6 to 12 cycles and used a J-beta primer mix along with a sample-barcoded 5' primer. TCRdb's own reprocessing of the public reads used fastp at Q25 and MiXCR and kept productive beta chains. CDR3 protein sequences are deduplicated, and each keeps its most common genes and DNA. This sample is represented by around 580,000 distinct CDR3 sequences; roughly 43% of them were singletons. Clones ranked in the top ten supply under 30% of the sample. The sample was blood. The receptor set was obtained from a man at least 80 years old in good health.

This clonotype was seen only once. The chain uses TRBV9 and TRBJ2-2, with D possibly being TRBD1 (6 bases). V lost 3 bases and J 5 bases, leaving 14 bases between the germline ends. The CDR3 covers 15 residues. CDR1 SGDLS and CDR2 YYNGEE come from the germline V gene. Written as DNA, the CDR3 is TGTGCCAGCAGCGGGGGACAAATTCCGACCGGGGAGCTGTTTTTT. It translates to CASSGGQIPTGELFF.

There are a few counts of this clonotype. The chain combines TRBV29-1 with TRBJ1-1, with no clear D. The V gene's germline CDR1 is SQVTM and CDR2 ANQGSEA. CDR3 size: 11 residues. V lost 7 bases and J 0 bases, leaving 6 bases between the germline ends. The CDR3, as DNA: TGCAGCGCCCAATTGAACACTGAAGCTTTCTTT. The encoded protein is CSAQLNTEAFF.

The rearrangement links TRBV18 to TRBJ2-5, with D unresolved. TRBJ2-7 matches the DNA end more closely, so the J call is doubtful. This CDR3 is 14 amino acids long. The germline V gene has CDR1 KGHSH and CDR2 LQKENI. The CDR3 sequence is CASSPLETSDEQYF. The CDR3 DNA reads TGTGCCAGCTCACCACTAGAGACGTCGGACGAGCAGTACTTC.

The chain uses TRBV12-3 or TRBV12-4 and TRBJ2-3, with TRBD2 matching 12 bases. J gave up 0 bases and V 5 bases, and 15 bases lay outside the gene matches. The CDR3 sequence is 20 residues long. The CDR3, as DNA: TGTGCCAGCAGTCCGCTCTTACTAGCGGGGGGACCCCATAGCACAGATACGCAGTATTTT. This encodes CASSPLLLAGGPHSTDTQYF.

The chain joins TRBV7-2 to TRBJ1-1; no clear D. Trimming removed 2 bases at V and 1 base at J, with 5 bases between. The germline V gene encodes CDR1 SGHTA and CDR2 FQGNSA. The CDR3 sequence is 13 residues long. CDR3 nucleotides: TGTGCCAGCAGCTTACGGACGAACACTGAAGCTTTCTTT. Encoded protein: CASSLRTNTEAFF.

The CDR3 bases are TGTGCCAGCAGCTTATCCCAAGACTATGGCTACACCTTC. It codes for CASSLSQDYGYTF. V gene TRBV7-2 combines with J gene TRBJ1-2; D gene unclear. The CDR3 is 13 residues long. Trimming pared 2 bases from V and 3 bases from J, leaving 7 bases between. Germline CDR1 is SGHTA and CDR2 is FQGNSA.